Detailed here is one TCR beta chain. What it binds is not known. This sample stems from a study of PD-1 blockade in classical Hodgkin lymphoma. General study results and limits: Baseline TCR diversity was reportedly lower in newly diagnosed patients than in healthy donors. It was reported as lower still in relapsed/refractory patients.

The repertoire was sequenced with immunoSEQ multiplex PCR; TCRdb's copy has only in-frame clones and lacks some. The profile shows about 27,000 clones, about 90% of them singletons. Each patient experienced a relapse that followed autologous stem cell transplantation, and brentuximab vedotin exposure varied. The authors enriched CD8+ T cells from thawed PBMCs via magnetic negative selection. This CDR3 is built from 15 residues. Germline values: CDR1 SGHVS, CDR2 FQNEAQ. V trimming: 5 bases; J trimming: 3 bases; junction bases outside the gene matches: 6. This receptor was obtained from a human donor with classical Hodgkin lymphoma. The chain is built from TRBV7-8 and TRBJ1-4, with 7 bases matching TRBD1. The sequenced sample was CD8+ T cells from blood, obtained at baseline. The CDR3 region has the DNA TGTGCCAGCAGCCGTAACAGGGGACCTAATGAAAAACTGTTTTTT. It encodes CASSRNRGPNEKLFF.